Below, one TCR beta chain is given with its context. Stated time point: blood 4 weeks post-SBRT, at nephrectomy. Documented treatment: 15 Gy SBRT to primary tumor, nephrectomy 4 weeks later. Nephrectomy followed 15 Gy stereotactic body radiation by 4 weeks. The data were produced by immunoSEQ multiplex PCR, yet TCRdb's version contains in-frame clones alone and is incomplete. Of over 85,000 clones in the sample, just under 85% were seen once. The data stem from a study of radiation and T cells in renal cell carcinoma. CDR1 and CDR2 (germline): DFQATT, SNEGSKA (reference sequence). Between the trimmed V and J ends, which lost 6 bases and 4 bases, there was a span of 9 bases. The CDR3 runs to 11 residues.

The receptor comes from a man aged 50-59 years with renal cell carcinoma. The material was blood, obtained from a patient whose treatment included radiotherapy and nephrectomy. V gene TRBV20-1 combines with J gene TRBJ2-5; D unresolved. CDR3 residues: CSAPYRETQYF. CDR3 coding DNA: TGCAGTGCGCCCTACCGAGAGACCCAGTACTTC.